This T cell receptor beta chain is drawn from a study of T cell responses to AZD1222 COVID-19 vaccine. For the study at large: Second-dose schedules of about 4 or about 12 weeks were combined.

In the case of this clone: Its target is unknown.

Regarding the study as a whole: A mostly white British donor set with more females was recruited, and clonal diversity was possibly underestimated. Of the AZD1222 recipients, only 6 or 7 were seropositive at baseline.

CDR3 length equals 13 residues. Trimming cost V 1 base and J 3 bases, with 9 bases left between them. CDR1 SQVTM and CDR2 ANQGSEA come from the germline V gene. This table comes from immunoSEQ multiplex PCR, and its TCRdb copy is limited to in-frame clones, with some not included. The table shows about 140,000 clones, with approximately 90% occurring only once. The sequences come from peripheral blood, collected on day 0 of AZD1222 vaccination. V gene TRBV29-1 combines with J gene TRBJ1-2; D remains unclear. This sequence originates from an adult in good health. CDR3 protein: CSVEGSRYYGYTF. CDR3 sequence (DNA): TGCAGCGTTGAAGGTAGCCGATACTATGGCTACACCTTC. Together with reference TRBV29-1 and TRBJ1-2, the CDR3 gives the full variable domain: SAVISQKPSRDICQRGTSLTIQCQVDSQVTMMFWYRQQPGQSLTLIATANQGSEATYESGFVIDKFPISRPNLTFSTLTVSNMSPEDSSIYLCSVEGSRYYGYTFGSGTRLTVV.